The clone carrying this T cell receptor beta chain was seen ten or more times. Uncontrolled infections, other autoimmune diseases, pregnancy or lactation led to exclusion of patients. This entry belongs to a study of T cells in Graves' hyperthyroidism and ophthalmopathy. The TCR beta CDR3 regions underwent amplification using RNA transcripts as the source. First-round RT-PCR with HTBI primers amplified the TCR CDR3 region. A single record per CDR3 protein comes from TCRdb applying MiXCR to the multiplex PCR reads. The data show about 620,000 distinct CDR3 sequences, roughly 16% seen once. The clonotype was recovered from a woman in her 30s with Graves' hyperthyroidism. The material sequenced was blood.

The CDR3 DNA reads TGTGCCAGCAGCCGGCCTATAGGTAGTAGCGGGTACCACAATGAGCAGTTCTTC. This sequence encodes CASSRPIGSSGYHNEQFF. The V and J genes are TRBV3-1 and TRBJ2-1; TRBD2 agrees at 7 bases. The CDR3 is made up of 18 amino acids. The germline V gene has CDR1 LGHDT and CDR2 YNNKEL (reference sequence). Trimming cost V 4 bases and J 5 bases; bases outside gene matches: 17.